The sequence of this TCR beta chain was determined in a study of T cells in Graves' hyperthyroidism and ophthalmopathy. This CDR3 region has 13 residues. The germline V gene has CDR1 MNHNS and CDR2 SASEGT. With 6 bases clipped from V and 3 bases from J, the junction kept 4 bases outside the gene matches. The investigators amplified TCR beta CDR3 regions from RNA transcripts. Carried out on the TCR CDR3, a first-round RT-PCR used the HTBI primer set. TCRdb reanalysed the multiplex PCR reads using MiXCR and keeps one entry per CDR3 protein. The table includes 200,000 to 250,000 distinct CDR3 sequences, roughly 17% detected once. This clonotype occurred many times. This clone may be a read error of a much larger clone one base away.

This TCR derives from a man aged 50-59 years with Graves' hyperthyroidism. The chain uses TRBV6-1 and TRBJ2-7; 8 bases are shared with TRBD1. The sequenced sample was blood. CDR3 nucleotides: TGTGCCAGCAGGGATACAGGGGGCTACGAGCAGTACTTC. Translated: CASRDTGGYEQYF.